This T cell receptor (beta chain) originates from a study of CD8+ T cells in alopecia areata. Study findings and constraints: Compared with normal scalp, lesional scalp had higher clonality and more expanded CD8+ clones. Compared with mice, patients displayed less clear TCR sharing, possibly for HLA-related reasons.

This clone showed up just a few times. Its cognate antigen is unknown. Punch biopsies of lesional scalp, plus peripheral blood, were taken from alopecia areata patients. Between the trimmed V and J ends, which lost 2 bases and 4 bases, there was a span of 20 bases. The CDR3 is 17 amino acids. From germline, CDR1 is SQVTM and CDR2 ANQGSEA. Extracted RNA was reverse transcribed, and the resulting cDNA served as sequencing template. Using immunoSEQ multiplex PCR, the repertoire was profiled, and TCRdb retains in-frame clones only, with some absent. The data hold thousands of clones, with 64% observed a single time.

The V gene is TRBV29-1, the J gene TRBJ2-2, with a tentative D call TRBD1 (5 bases). Source: skin, taken at week 0. The clonotype originates from a human donor with alopecia areata. This CDR3 is CSVEREEGADGTGELFF. CDR3 in DNA: TGCAGCGTTGAAAGAGAGGAAGGGGCTGACGGCACCGGGGAGCTGTTTTTT.